This T cell receptor (beta chain) was recovered during a study of cytomegalovirus exposure and HLA in healthy donors. As for the study in general: Under 90% of some 390 genotyped donors fell in the Caucasian-associated ancestry cluster.

As concerns this clone: The antigen is unknown.

Points from the study as a whole: Later work showed greater clonal expansion in HLA-associated TCR beta chains than in equally common others.

Trimming removed 0 bases from V and 6 bases from J, with 14 bases in between. The CDR3 sequence is 16 residues long. Germline V lookup: CDR1 MNHNS, CDR2 SASEGT. Primers: 60 Vbeta forward and 13 Jbeta reverse. Measured with immunoSEQ multiplex PCR; TCRdb has only the in-frame clones, and not every one. The sample consists of fewer than 200,000 clones, roughly 84% of them appearing once. The sequenced sample was PBMCs. V and J are TRBV6-1 and TRBJ2-2; TRBD2 might be the D (6 bases). The sequence came from a man aged 25 to 45 in good health and CMV-seronegative. DNA of the CDR3: TGTGCCAGCAGTGAAGCTGGGAGGCCCGGGTCCGGGGAGCTGTTTTTT. Translating it yields CASSEAGRPGSGELFF.